This TCR beta chain was documented in a study of regulatory T cells in long-lasting Graves disease (dated by TCRdb to the early 2020s). For the study in its entirety: Antithyroid drugs had been taken for less than 3 months by newly diagnosed Graves' disease patients. The study was conducted in China and was registered as a clinical trial. A total of around 35 samples were covered by TCR sequencing, comprising some 13 persistent and approximately 20 newly diagnosed Graves' disease patients. Peripheral blood TCR sequencing and RNA sequencing compared persistent Graves' disease patients with newly diagnosed Graves' disease patients. General study outcomes and caveats: Persistent Graves' disease patients showed lower TCR Shannon entropy and fewer highly expanded clones than newly diagnosed patients, suggesting clonal expansion. TRBV28, TRBJ1-2 and TRBJ2-5 were preferentially used in persistent disease, while TRBV20-1 and TRBJ2-1 were favored in newly diagnosed disease. Persistent patients shared more public clonotypes among themselves (around 2,800) than newly diagnosed patients did (roughly 910). Only the TCR beta chain was sequenced and analyzed. The authors noted that the small sample size was a limitation that may lower accuracy. The study examined only peripheral blood because the primary lesion, thyroid tissue, could not be accessed.

According to the germline V gene, CDR1 reads MGHRA and CDR2 reads YSYEKL. Inclusive of the bounding cysteine and phenylalanine, the CDR3 is 15 residues long. Of all the DNA, just the CDR3 is kept, 45 bases in frame from base 1. V loses 1 base, J loses 4 bases, and the germline ends lie 11 bases apart. Library preparation used multiplex PCR. Instrument on record: Illumina HiSeq 4000. To build TCR beta libraries, CDR3 regions were amplified by Arm-PCR using iRepertoire HTBI primers. PCR products were gel purified before sequencing. From the authors' description of their analysis: Gene usage analysis of CDR3 amino acid clonotypes relied on the 60 or so TRBV and 14 TRBJ segments identified across samples. COPE and FqMerger were used to merge filtered high-quality paired reads into contigs. Contigs were aligned with BLAST to IMGT TRBV, TRBD and TRBJ reference genes, and CDR3 was defined per IMGT. Any clonotype with a frequency above 0.1% was classified as a highly expanded clone. Repertoire diversity was measured by Shannon entropy, and V-J evenness by the Gini coefficient. A clonotype found in more than one individual was treated as public. TCRdb cleaned the public reads at Q25 with fastp, built clones with MiXCR and kept in-frame beta chains. Under each unique CDR3 protein, matching rows form one entry showing the most common genes and DNA. TCRdb's processing, not the authors' own work, is the source of the V and J calls. In all, the sample holds around 450,000 distinct CDR3 sequences, and just under 15% of those were seen once. Roughly 17% of the sample belongs to the ten largest clones.

About this clonotype: Its antigen specificity is not known. No much larger clone is present one base from it, and per-base qualities are unavailable.

What the time point label conveys for this sample: newly diagnosed GD, antithyroid drugs for less than 3 months. For both TCR sequencing and RNA sequencing, RNA was extracted from PBMCs in TRIzol. The diagnosis of Graves' disease was made according to American Thyroid Association guidelines. Patients were recruited from an endocrinology department in Xi'an, China. Each patient gave approximately 9 milliliters of peripheral blood, collected in an EDTA anticoagulant tube. Ficoll Paque Plus density gradient separation was used to isolate PBMCs, and no further T cell sorting was done. An Agilent 2100 Bioanalyzer and agarose gel were used to check RNA quality, and a NanoDrop 2000 was used to measure RNA concentration. The same data also contributed to another study, on T cells in Graves' hyperthyroidism and ophthalmopathy. The second study's paper adds: Graves' hyperthyroidism was defined as stable when no progression to ophthalmopathy occurred over 18 months of follow-up. Hyperthyroidism patients were newly diagnosed, had a disease duration of under 2 months, and were aged 18 to 65 years. Exclusion was applied to patients with uncontrolled infections, other autoimmune diseases, pregnancy or lactation. Diagnoses were established on the basis of clinical symptoms, serum thyroxine and TRAb, thyroid ultrasound, and orbital computed tomography. For the first round of RT-PCR on the TCR CDR3, the HTBI primer set was used together with the Qiagen OneStep RT-PCR kit. Most expanded thyroid clonotypes (frequency above 0.001) were also detected in blood, suggesting blood repertoires may reflect thyroid immune responses. A 13 V-J signature model separated ophthalmopathy from stable hyperthyroidism, with roughly 88% sensitivity and about 81% specificity in cross-validation and 80%/75% in testing. In validation, progression to ophthalmopathy was predicted by the model with 70.59% sensitivity and around 76% specificity, a median of 6.5 months before onset. TCR V-J signatures able to tell the groups apart were searched for in a discovery cohort of 95 or so patients, of whom over 40 had Graves' ophthalmopathy and roughly 58 had stable Graves' hyperthyroidism. Prospective prediction of ophthalmopathy was tested in an independent validation cohort of approximately 19 hyperthyroidism patients and 17 patients who later progressed to ophthalmopathy. The 75 to 100 discovery patients were divided at random into training and test sets in a 7:3 ratio. Thyroid tissue and blood T-cell repertoires from over 5 Graves' hyperthyroidism patients were also compared in the study. After blood sampling, hyperthyroidism patients were treated with methimazole at a starting dose of 30 mg daily, and ophthalmopathy patients were treated with high-dose intravenous methylprednisolone. A second multiplex PCR round built the libraries, followed by size selection and purification. Paired-end sequencing of the libraries was performed with 100 bp reads on an Illumina HiSeq2000. SOAPnuke was used to process the raw data, with reads discarded if the reads contained adapters or uncalled bases, had a mean Phred below 15, or lacked an exact constant-primer or identifier match. High-quality paired reads were merged with COPE v1.2.5, and unique nucleotide sequences were defined as clonotypes. MiTCR v1.1 was used to align clonotypes to the IMGT TRBV, TRBD and TRBJ reference segments. The analysis was restricted to V-J combinations with a frequency above 0.0001, which together covered 99% to 99.2% of the repertoires. The TCS score was defined as the ratio of F50 (clonal expansion) to E x V (chaos), calculated using BLOSUM62-based TCRdist between CDR3 peptides within each V-J. Welch's t-statistics and random forest reduced fewer than 550 V-J features to 13, which were used in a naive Bayes classifier (R e1071). Sample size was not statistically predetermined, and blinding of investigators to group allocation was not performed. According to the paper, TCR Vbeta CDR3 sequencing was carried out on 135 peripheral blood samples, which came from fewer than 50 ophthalmopathy, 75 or so hyperthyroidism and roughly 17 progressor patients.

This receptor was identified in a woman in her twenties or thirties with Graves disease. Donor details come from another sample of the same person, matched by shared clones. The sample was peripheral blood mononuclear cells (PBMCs), taken at new diagnosis, from a patient treated with antithyroid drugs. In this chain, TRBV4-1 is recombined with TRBJ1-5; the D gene assignment is ambiguous. CDR3 protein: CASSQATIGNQPQHF. The DNA sequence follows: TGCGCCAGCAGCCAAGCGACAATAGGGAATCAGCCCCAGCATTTT.